This T cell receptor (beta chain) came from a study of T cell responses to AZD1222 COVID-19 vaccine. General study results and limits: Seropositive at baseline were only a handful of AZD1222 recipients. Donor demographics were predominantly white British with a female majority; clonal diversity may be underestimated.

Repertoires were generated with immunoSEQ multiplex PCR, while TCRdb's copy carries only in-frame clones and drops some. The table has around 160,000 clones, about 92% seen once; the top ten hold 1.5% to 2%. As for this clone: No antigen is known for it.

Germline values: CDR1 SGHRS, CDR2 YFSETQ. Trimming at V came to 7 bases and at J to 3 bases, leaving 8 bases not matched to a gene. This CDR3 is 15 amino acids long. This TCR was sampled from an adult in good health. The chain carries TRBV5-1 and TRBJ2-1; 9 bases line up with TRBD1. The sequences come from peripheral blood, collected on day 0 of AZD1222 vaccination. The CDR3 region has the DNA TGCGCCAGCGGGAGGGGGGACAGGGACTACAATGAGCAGTTCTTC. Residues: CASGRGDRDYNEQFF.